A single count supports the clone carrying this T cell receptor beta chain. What it recognizes is unknown. The CDR3 contains 16 residues. Germline CDR1 KGHDR, CDR2 SFDVKD. V was clipped by 2 bases and J by 11 bases, with 22 bases between them. Treatment reported: roughly 10-day PBMC culture with coronavirus spike peptide pools or control peptides (ViraFEST assay). The sample belongs to a study of vaccination and CD4 T cells after COVID-19. The Oncomine TCR Beta short-read assay was what sequenced the DNA obtained from cultured CD4+ T cells. TCRdb reprocessed the PCR reads via MiXCR and lists one record per CDR3 protein. The table includes 10,000 to 15,000 distinct CDR3 sequences, 40% to 65% detected once.

The J gene is TRBJ2-3, the V gene TRBV24-1; D is unclear. The sample consisted of CD4+ T cells from blood, cultured in vitro. The sequence came from a human donor who had recovered from COVID-19. CDR3 nucleotide sequence: TGTGCCACCAGTGATTCTCTCGGCCCGGCGGTCCCCCAGCAGTATTTT. Protein product: CATSDSLGPAVPQQYF.